The 7 T cell receptor beta chains below all came from one sample that was sequenced in a study of T cells after yellow fever vaccination. TCRdb reanalysed the 5' RACE reads using MiXCR and keeps one entry per CDR3 protein. The sample yields approximately 250,000 distinct CDR3 sequences, approximately 3.6% seen once. The input for sequencing was PBMCs, taken 15 days after the yellow fever booster vaccination. The receptors originated from a young man who received the YFV17D yellow fever vaccine.

This clonotype was found many times. V usage is TRBV15 and J usage is TRBJ2-7, with D maybe TRBD2 (6 bases). This CDR3 contains 14 residues. The germline V gene encodes CDR1 LNHNV and CDR2 YYDKDF (reference sequence). V dropped 5 bases and J dropped 6 bases, with 17 bases sitting between them. CDR3 amino acids: CATSRLGGPGEQYV. The CDR3 coding sequence is TGTGCCACCAGCCGACTAGGAGGGCCGGGCGAGCAGTACGTC.

This clonotype was observed at least ten times. The chain couples TRBV6-1 to TRBJ2-7; the match to TRBD1 covers 8 bases. The CDR3 length is 14 residues. Germline loops: CDR1 MNHNS, CDR2 SASEGT. V was pared by 7 bases and J by 5 bases, with 10 bases of the junction left unmatched. CDR3 sequence reads: CASTRGQGYHEQYF. The CDR3 region has the DNA TGTGCCAGCACCCGAGGACAGGGATACCACGAGCAGTACTTC.

This clonotype has a count of ten or more. Here the CDR3 DNA reads TGTGCCAGCAGTTCGTTTGAAAGAGAGACCCAGTACTTC. Translation gives CASSSFERETQYF. The chain recombines TRBV6-2 or TRBV6-3 with TRBJ2-5; D unresolved. CDR3 length: 13 amino acids. Trimming removed 4 bases from V and 4 bases from J, with 10 bases in between. The germline V gene encodes CDR1 MNHEY and CDR2 SVGEGT.

In its sample, this clonotype was seen many times. The V gene is TRBV10-3, the J gene TRBJ2-3, with unresolved D. The CDR3 consists of 13 residues. The ends were cut back, 0 bases at V and 5 bases at J, with 6 bases in the middle. Germline V lookup: CDR1 ENHRY, CDR2 SYGVKD. CDR3 DNA: TGTGCCATCAGTGAGTCTGACGGAGATACGCAGTATTTT. It specifies CAISESDGDTQYF.

This clonotype showed up many times. The chain combines TRBV7-9 with TRBJ2-7; tentatively, D is TRBD2 (5 bases). Germline V gene sequence: CDR1 SEHNR, CDR2 FQNEAQ (reference sequence). The CDR3 is 13 amino acids. In DNA form, the CDR3 reads TGTGCCAGCACCAAAGCCCAGGACCGTCGCGAGGGCGTC. Its protein is CASTKAQDRREGV.

This clonotype was seen at least ten times. The CDR3 coding sequence is TGTGCCAGCCGACGGAGCTCTGGGGCCAACGTCCTGACTTTC. Translating gives CASRRSSGANVLTF. V is TRBV2 and J is TRBJ2-6, with no clear D. Deletions cut 8 bases from V and 0 bases from J, with 8 bases between. The CDR3 extends over 14 amino acids. The germline V gene has CDR1 SNHLY and CDR2 FYNNEI.

This clonotype showed up many times. J is TRBJ1-2 and V is TRBV28; possibly TRBD1 for D (5 bases). The CDR3 consists of 15 residues. V gave up 6 bases and J gave up 0 bases, with 14 bases separating them. From germline, CDR1 is MDHEN and CDR2 SYDVKM. The CDR3 loop reads CASSPDGQANYGYTF. The CDR3 coding sequence is TGTGCCAGCAGCCCGGACGGACAAGCTAACTATGGCTACACCTTC.